This TCR beta chain emerged from a study of T cells after yellow fever vaccination. Across the study: Preparation of the low-cell-number fractions used SMART-Seq v4 Ultra Low Input.

TCRdb re-analysed the 5' RACE reads in MiXCR, keeping a single row per CDR3 protein. The data show 450,000 to 550,000 distinct CDR3 sequences, roughly 22% seen once. Remarks on this clonotype: As yet, its antigen is unknown.

Points from the study as a whole: Among primary-vaccination clones, most reappeared after the booster, at 95% to 96% for CD4 and under 90% for CD8. The study noted that FACS-sorted repertoires could contain abundant clonotypes contaminating from the bulk population.

This CDR3 region has 17 residues. Per germline, CDR1 MGHRA and CDR2 YSYEKL. V lost 7 bases, J lost 5 bases, and 20 bases stayed unmatched. The genes are TRBV4-1 and TRBJ2-7; 7 bases match TRBD2. The sequence was obtained from a man between 18 and 29 years old who received the YFV17D yellow fever vaccine. This specimen was PBMCs, taken around 3 weeks after the first yellow fever vaccination. The CDR3 nucleotides are TGCGCCAGCACCCTTACCCCCTTACCGGGGGGTTCCGACGAGCAGTACTTC. It yields the protein CASTLTPLPGGSDEQYF.